Reported below is one TCR beta chain. Profiled with immunoSEQ multiplex PCR; TCRdb holds only in-frame clones, not every one. The sample lists a few hundred thousand clones, around 90% seen once, with 3% in the top ten. The source of the sample is a study of blood T cell repertoires in COVID-19. The source is a woman in her 30s with COVID-19, enrolled during active disease. Sequenced sample: peripheral blood.

This CDR3 reads CASSDVGTGGRNTEAFF. For the CDR3, the DNA is TGTGCCAGTAGCGACGTCGGGACAGGGGGCCGAAACACTGAAGCTTTCTTT. The chain joins TRBV19 to TRBJ1-1; 12 bases line up with TRBD1. Trimming at V came to 6 bases and at J to 2 bases, leaving 10 bases not matched to a gene. Germline CDR1 is LNHDA and CDR2 is SQIVND (reference sequence). This CDR3 has 17 amino acids. Supplemented by reference TRBV19 and TRBJ1-1, the full variable domain reads DGGITQSPKYLFRKEGQNVTLSCEQNLNHDAMYWYRQDPGQGLRLIYYSQIVNDFQKGDIAEGYSVSREKKESFPLTVTSAQKNPTAFYLCASSDVGTGGRNTEAFFGQGTRLTVV.